Listed below are T cell receptor beta chains from one sample, sequenced in a study of regulatory T cells in long-lasting Graves disease. Via MiXCR, TCRdb re-called the multiplex PCR reads, giving one row per CDR3 protein. This table holds around 400,000 distinct CDR3 sequences, 14% to 15% found once. The same sample was also used in a study of T cells in Graves' hyperthyroidism and ophthalmopathy.

This material consisted of peripheral blood mononuclear cells (PBMCs), taken at new diagnosis, from a patient treated with antithyroid drugs. All receptors come from a woman aged 40-49 years with Graves disease. The conserved cysteine and the conserved F or W are not part of the CDR3 here. Not every row has a clone size; where given, it reads once, few, many or a size class.

>TRBV7-9|TRBJ2-7|many
ASSRDSLWAYEQY
>TRBV18|TRBJ1-1|many
ASSPTGEDTEAF
>TRBV28|TRBJ2-7|NA
ASISGSNSYEQY
>TRBV10-3|TRBJ1-5|few
AISESDRGGNQPQH
>TRBV7-9|TRBJ2-3|many
ASSLLGVIGGTDTQY
>TRBV11-2|TRBJ2-1|many
ASSLGLERSYNEQF
>TRBV6-2/TRBV6-3|TRBJ2-1|many
ASIGAGASNEQF
>TRBV7-8|TRBJ2-1|many
ASSLTSGSGSSYNEQF
>TRBV5-1|TRBJ1-1|few
ASWGGNTEAF
>TRBV28|TRBJ1-5|many
ASSLSGTGVNQPQH
>TRBV2|TRBJ1-2|many
ATTTSGGPQGDYGYT
>TRBV12-3/TRBV12-4|TRBJ2-2|few
ASSFKGAGELF
>TRBV6-1|TRBJ2-1|many
ASTDSGLAYNEQF
>TRBV4-1|TRBJ1-1|NA
ASSQKNMNTEAF
>TRBV7-7|TRBJ2-5|many
ASSRGVGPQETQY
>TRBV2|TRBJ2-3|many
ASSPLAGPSDTQY
>TRBV19|TRBJ2-1|NA
ASSNGPKNEQF
>TRBV3-1|TRBJ2-4|many
ASSQMAGVEPGIQY
>TRBV7-8|TRBJ2-1|many
ASSLALAGGEVSYNEQF
>TRBV10-2|TRBJ1-5|few
ASSPGTHQPQH
>TRBV28|TRBJ2-7|many
ASRVAGLVYEQY
>TRBV2|TRBJ2-4|many
ASSGDTSGIAKNIQY
>TRBV30|TRBJ1-1|many
AWSTGEVAEAF
>TRBV19|TRBJ2-1|few
ASSMGIRDRPYNEQF